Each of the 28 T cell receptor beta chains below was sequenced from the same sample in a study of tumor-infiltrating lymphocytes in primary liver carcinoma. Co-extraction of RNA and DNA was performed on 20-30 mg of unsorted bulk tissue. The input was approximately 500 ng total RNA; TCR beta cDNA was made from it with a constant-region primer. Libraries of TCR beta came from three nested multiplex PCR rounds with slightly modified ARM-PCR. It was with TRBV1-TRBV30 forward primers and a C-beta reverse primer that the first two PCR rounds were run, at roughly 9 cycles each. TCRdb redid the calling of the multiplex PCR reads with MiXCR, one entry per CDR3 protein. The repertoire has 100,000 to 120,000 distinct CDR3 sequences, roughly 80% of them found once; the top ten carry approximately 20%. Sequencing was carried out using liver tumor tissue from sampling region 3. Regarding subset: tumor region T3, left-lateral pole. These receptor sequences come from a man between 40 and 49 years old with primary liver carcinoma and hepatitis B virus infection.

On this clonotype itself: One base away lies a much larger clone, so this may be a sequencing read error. CDR3 residues: CASSPLVGDGYTF. CDR3 sequence (DNA): TGTGCCAGCAGCCCCTTGGTAGGCGATGGCTACACCTTC. The rearrangement joins TRBV28 to TRBJ1-2; D uncertain. The V end was cut by 6 bases, the J end by 6 bases, with 14 bases between. The CDR3 extends over 13 amino acids. Germline CDR1 MDHEN, CDR2 SYDVKM.

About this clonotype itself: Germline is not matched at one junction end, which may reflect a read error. This chain's CDR3 is CSTQRPRSGANVLTF. CDR3 nucleotides: TGTTCCACCCAGCGACCGCGCTCTGGGGCCAATGTCCTGACTTTC. This chain links TRBV11-2 with TRBJ2-6; possibly TRBD1 for D (5 bases). This CDR3 is 15 amino acids long. Germline CDR1 is SGHAT and CDR2 is FQNNGV.

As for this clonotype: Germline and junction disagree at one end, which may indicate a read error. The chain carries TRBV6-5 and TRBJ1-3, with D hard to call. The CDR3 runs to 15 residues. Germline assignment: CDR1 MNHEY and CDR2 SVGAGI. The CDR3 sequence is CASRTITTDGNTIYF. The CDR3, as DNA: TGTGCCAGCAGGACGATCACAACCGATGGAAACACTATATATTTT.

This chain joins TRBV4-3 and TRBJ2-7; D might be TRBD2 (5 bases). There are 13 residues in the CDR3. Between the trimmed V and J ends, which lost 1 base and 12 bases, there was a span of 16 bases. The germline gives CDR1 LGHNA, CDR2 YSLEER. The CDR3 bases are TGCGCCAGCAGCCAAGTTGGGGAGTCCGAGTTGTACTTC. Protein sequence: CASSQVGESELYF.

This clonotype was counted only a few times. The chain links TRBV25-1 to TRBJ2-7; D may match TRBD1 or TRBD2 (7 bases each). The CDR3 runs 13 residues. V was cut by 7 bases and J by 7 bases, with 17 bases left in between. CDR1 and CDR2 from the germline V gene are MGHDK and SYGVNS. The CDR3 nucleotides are TGTGCCAGCAAGGGAGGGGGCCGGTCGGAGCAGTACTTC. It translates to CASKGGGRSEQYF.

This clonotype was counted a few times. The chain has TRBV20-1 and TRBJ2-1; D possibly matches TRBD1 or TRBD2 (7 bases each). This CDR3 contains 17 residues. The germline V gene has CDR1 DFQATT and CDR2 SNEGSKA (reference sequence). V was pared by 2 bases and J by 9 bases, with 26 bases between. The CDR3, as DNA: TGCAGTGCTAGATGGGTTTTGGGGAGGGGGCGGAGTGGTGAGCAGTTCTTC. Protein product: CSARWVLGRGRSGEQFF.

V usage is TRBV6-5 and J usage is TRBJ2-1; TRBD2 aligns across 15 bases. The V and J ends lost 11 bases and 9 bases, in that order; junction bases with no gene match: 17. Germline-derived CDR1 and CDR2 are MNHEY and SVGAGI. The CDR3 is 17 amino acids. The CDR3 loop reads CAYSYFPGLAGGGEQFF. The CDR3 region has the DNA TGTGCCTACAGTTACTTTCCGGGACTAGCGGGAGGAGGTGAGCAGTTCTTC.

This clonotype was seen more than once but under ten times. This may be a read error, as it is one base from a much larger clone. The CDR3 DNA is TGTGTCTGGAACCTTCAGGAGGATGGCTACACCTTC. Translated: CVWNLQEDGYTF. The chain employs TRBV30 and TRBJ1-2; D gene ambiguous. Per the germline V gene, CDR1 is GTSNPN and CDR2 is SVGIG (reference sequence). This CDR3 region has 12 residues.

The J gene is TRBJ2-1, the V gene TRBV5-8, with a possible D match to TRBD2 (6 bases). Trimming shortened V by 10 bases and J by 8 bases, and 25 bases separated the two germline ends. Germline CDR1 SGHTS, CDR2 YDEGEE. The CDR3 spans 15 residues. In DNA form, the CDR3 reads TGTGCCTACTGCCCCTCAGTAATGGGAGGCTATGAGCAGTTCTTC. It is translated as CAYCPSVMGGYEQFF.

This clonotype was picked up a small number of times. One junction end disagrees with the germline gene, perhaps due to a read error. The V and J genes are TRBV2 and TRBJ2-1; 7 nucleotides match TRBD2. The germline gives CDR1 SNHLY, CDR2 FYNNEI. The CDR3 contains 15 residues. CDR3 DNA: TGTGCCAGCAGTGCTCGGGCTAGCGGTGTAAATGAGCAGTCCTTC. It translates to CASSARASGVNEQSF.

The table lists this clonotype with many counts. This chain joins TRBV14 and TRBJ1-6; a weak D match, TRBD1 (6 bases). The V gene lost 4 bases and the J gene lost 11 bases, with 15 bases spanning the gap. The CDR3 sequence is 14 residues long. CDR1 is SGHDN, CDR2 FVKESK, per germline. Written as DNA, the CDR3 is TGTGCCAGCAGCCTAGGGGGGGAAAGGGCACCCCTCCACTTT. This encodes CASSLGGERAPLHF.

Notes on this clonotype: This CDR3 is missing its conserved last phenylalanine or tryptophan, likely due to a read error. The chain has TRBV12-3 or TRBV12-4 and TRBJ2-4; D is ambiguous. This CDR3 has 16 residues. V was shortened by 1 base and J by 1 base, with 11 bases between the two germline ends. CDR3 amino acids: CASSLDGMWAKNIQYI. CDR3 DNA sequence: TGTGCCAGCAGTTTAGACGGTATGTGGGCCAAAAACATTCAGTACATC.

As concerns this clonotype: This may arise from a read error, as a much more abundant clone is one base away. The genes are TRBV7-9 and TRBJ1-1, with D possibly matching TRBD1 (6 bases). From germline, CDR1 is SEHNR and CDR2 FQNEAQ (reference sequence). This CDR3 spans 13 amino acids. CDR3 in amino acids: CASSSGRGTEPFF. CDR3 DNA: TGTGCCAGCAGCTCAGGCAGGGGCACTGAACCTTTCTTT.

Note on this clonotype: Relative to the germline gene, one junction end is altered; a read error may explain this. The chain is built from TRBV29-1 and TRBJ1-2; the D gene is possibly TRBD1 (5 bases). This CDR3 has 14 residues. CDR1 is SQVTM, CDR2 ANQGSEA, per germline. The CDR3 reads CSVESEEGVDGCTF. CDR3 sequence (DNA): TGCAGCGTTGAATCGGAAGAAGGGGTGGATGGCTGCACTTTC.

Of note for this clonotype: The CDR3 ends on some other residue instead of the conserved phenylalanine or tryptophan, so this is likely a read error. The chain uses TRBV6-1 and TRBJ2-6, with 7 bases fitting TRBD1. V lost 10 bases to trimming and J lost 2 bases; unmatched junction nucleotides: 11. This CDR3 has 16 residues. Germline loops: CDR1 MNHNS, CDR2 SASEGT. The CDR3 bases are TGTGCCAACACCGAACAGGGGTTAGCTGGGGCCAACGTCCTGACTCTC. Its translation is CANTEQGLAGANVLTL.

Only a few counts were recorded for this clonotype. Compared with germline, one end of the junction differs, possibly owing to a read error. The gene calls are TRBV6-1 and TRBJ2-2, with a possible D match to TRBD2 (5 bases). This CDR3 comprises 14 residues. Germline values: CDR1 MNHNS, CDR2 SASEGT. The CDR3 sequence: CASSGLAITGKLFF. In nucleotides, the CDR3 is TGTGCCAGCAGTGGGTTAGCAATCACCGGGAAGCTGTTTTTT.

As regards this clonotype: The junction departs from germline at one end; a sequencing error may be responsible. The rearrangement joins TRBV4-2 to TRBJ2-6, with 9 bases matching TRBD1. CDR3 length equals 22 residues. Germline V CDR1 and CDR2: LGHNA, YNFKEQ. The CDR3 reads CASSQEGSGQGLIQTGANVLTF. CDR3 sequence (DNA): TGTGCCAGCAGCCAAGAAGGTTCGGGACAGGGCCTAATTCAAACTGGGGCCAATGTCCTGACTTTC.

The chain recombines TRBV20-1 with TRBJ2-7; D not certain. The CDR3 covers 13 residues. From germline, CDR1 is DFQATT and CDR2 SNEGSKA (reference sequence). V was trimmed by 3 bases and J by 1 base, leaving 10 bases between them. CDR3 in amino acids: CSASLARSYEQYF. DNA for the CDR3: TGCAGTGCTAGTCTGGCCAGGTCCTACGAGCAGTACTTC.

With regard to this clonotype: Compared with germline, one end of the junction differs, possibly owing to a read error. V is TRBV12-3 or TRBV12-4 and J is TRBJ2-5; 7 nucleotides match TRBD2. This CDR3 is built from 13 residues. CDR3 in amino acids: CPSSLSGVETQYF. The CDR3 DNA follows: TGTCCCAGCAGTTTAAGCGGGGTAGAGACCCAGTATTTC.

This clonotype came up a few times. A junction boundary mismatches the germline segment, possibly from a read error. CDR3 loop: CVWDTSGSYEQYF. CDR3 sequence (DNA): TGTGTCTGGGATACTAGCGGGAGTTACGAGCAGTACTTC. The genes are TRBV30 and TRBJ2-7; 11 bases line up with TRBD2. This CDR3 region has 13 residues. Germline-derived CDR1 and CDR2 are GTSNPN and SVGIG (reference sequence). The variable domain in full, completed from reference TRBV30 and TRBJ2-7, reads SQTIHQWPATLVQPVGSPLSLECTVEGTSNPNLYWYRQAAGRGLQLLFYSVGIGQISSEVPQNLSASRPQDRQFILSSKKLLLSDSGFYLCVWDTSGSYEQYFGPGTRLTVT.

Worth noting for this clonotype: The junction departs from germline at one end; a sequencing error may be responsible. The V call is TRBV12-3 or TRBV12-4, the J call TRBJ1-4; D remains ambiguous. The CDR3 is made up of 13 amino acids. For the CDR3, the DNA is TGTGCCATCAGTTTATCTAGGTTGGAAAAACTGTTTTTT. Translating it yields CAISLSRLEKLFF.

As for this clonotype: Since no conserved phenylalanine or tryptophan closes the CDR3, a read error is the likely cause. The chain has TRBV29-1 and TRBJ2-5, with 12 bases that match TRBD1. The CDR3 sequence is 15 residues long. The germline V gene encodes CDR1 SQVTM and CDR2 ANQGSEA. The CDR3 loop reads CSVEGDRGRAETQYV. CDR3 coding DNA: TGCAGCGTTGAAGGGGACAGGGGGCGAGCAGAGACGCAGTACGTC.

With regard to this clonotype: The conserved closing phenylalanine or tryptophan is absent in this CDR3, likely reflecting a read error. The CDR3: CSVYGKVGRRELFV. Here the CDR3 DNA reads TGCAGCGTCTATGGGAAAGTGGGTCGCAGGGAGCTGTTTGTT. The chain joins TRBV29-1 to TRBJ2-2; no firm D call. Germline CDR1 and CDR2: SQVTM and ANQGSEA. There are 14 residues in the CDR3. Between the trimmed V and J ends, which lost 6 bases and 9 bases, there was a span of 20 bases.

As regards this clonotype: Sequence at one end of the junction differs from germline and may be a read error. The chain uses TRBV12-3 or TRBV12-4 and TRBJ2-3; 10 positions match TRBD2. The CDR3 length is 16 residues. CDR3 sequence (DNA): TGTACCAGCAGTTTAGATTCTAGCGGGAGTACAGATACGCACTATTTT. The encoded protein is CTSSLDSSGSTDTHYF.

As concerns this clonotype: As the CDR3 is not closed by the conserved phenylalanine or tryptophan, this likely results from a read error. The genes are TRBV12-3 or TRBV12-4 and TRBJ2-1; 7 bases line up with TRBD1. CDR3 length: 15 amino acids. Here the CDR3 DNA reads TGTACCAGCAGGGGGTCGGGACAGCCATACAATGAGCAGTTCTAC. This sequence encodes CTSRGSGQPYNEQFY.

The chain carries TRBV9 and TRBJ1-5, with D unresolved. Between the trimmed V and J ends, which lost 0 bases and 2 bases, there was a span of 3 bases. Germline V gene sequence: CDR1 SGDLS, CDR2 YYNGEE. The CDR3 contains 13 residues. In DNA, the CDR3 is TGTGCCAGCAGCGTAGCGGGCAATCAGCCCCAGCATTTT. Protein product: CASSVAGNQPQHF.

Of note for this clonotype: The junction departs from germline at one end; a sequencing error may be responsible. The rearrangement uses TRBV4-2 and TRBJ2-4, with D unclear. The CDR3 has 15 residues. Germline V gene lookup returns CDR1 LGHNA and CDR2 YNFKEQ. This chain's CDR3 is CGSSQDQGAKNIQYF. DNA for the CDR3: TGTGGCAGCAGCCAAGACCAAGGAGCCAAAAACATCCAGTACTTC.

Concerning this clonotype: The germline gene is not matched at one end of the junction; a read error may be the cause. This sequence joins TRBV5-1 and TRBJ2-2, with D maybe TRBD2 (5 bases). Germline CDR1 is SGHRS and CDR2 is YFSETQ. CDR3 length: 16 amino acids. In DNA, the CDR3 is TGCGCCAGCAGCGTACTAGTGGGAGTAGATACCGGGGAGCTATCTTTT. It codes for CASSVLVGVDTGELSF.